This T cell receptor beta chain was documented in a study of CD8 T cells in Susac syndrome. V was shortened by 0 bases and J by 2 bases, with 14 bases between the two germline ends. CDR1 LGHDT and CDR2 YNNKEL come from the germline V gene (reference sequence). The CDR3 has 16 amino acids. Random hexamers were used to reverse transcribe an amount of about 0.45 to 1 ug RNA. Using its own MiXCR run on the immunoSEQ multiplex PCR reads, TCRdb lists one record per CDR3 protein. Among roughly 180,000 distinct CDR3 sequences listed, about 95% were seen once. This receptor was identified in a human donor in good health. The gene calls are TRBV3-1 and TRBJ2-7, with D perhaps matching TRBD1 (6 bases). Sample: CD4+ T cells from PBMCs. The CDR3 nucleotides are TGTGCCAGCAGCCAAGAGCGCCCAGGGGAAACCTACGAGCAGTACTTC. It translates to CASSQERPGETYEQYF.